The present T cell receptor beta chain was sequenced within a study of cytomegalovirus exposure and HLA in healthy donors. The PCR was carried out with 60 Vbeta primers and 13 Jbeta primers. Data came from immunoSEQ multiplex PCR; TCRdb stores just in-frame clones and leaves some out. Of 150,000 to 170,000 clones in the sample, about four fifths were seen once. Looked up from germline, CDR1 is SGHVS and CDR2 is FNYEAQ. Between the trimmed V and J ends, which lost 0 bases and 8 bases, there was a span of 11 bases. This CDR3 comprises 14 residues. Study findings and constraints: A later analysis appeared to link common viral pathogens to several of the most significant clusters. Presence/absence analyses assumed roughly uniform sequencing depth across donors, which may not hold.

With regard to this clone: What it recognizes is unknown.

This clonotype originated in a man between 18 and 35 years old in good health and CMV-seronegative. This chain links TRBV7-6 with TRBJ2-1, with D maybe TRBD2 (7 bases). Source material: PBMCs. CDR3 in amino acids: CASSLAGGLDEQFF. For the CDR3, the DNA is TGTGCCAGCAGCTTAGCGGGGGGGCTCGATGAGCAGTTCTTC.